Shown below are 8 T cell receptor beta chains from a single sample sequenced in a study of T cells in Graves' hyperthyroidism and ophthalmopathy. It was RNA transcripts that yielded the amplified TCR beta CDR3 regions. Primed by the HTBI set, a first-round RT-PCR was run on the TCR CDR3. TCRdb passed the multiplex PCR reads through MiXCR, listing each CDR3 protein once. Here the sample spans 300,000 to 400,000 distinct CDR3 sequences, more than 11% being singletons. The sample comprised blood. The receptors come from a woman aged 55-69 years with Graves' hyperthyroidism.

The chain uses TRBV19 and TRBJ1-2, with TRBD1 identical over 8 bases. CDR1 is LNHDA, CDR2 SQIVND, per germline (reference sequence). The CDR3 runs to 15 residues. J was trimmed by 4 bases and V by 3 bases; bases with no gene match: 7. CDR3 region: CASSISGGGSYGYTF. CDR3 sequence (DNA): TGTGCCAGTAGTATTTCAGGGGGCGGAAGCTATGGCTACACCTTC.

Worth noting for this clonotype: This CDR3 fails to terminate in the conserved phenylalanine or tryptophan, so it likely reflects a read error. The chain couples TRBV9 to TRBJ2-2, with D hard to call. The CDR3 extends over 15 amino acids. CDR1 and CDR2 (germline): SGDLS, YYNGEE. The V and J ends lost 2 bases and 2 bases respectively, with 10 bases between them. CDR3 sequence (DNA): TGTGCCAGCAGCGTCCACACGAGTAACACCGGGGAGCTGTTTCTT. This translates into CASSVHTSNTGELFL.

As regards this clonotype: This may arise from a read error, as a much more abundant clone is one base away. This chain connects TRBV12-3 or TRBV12-4 to TRBJ1-1; D not certain. This CDR3 has 12 residues. CDR3 residues: CACSPIAAEAFF. CDR3 coding DNA: TGTGCCTGCAGCCCGATCGCGGCTGAAGCTTTCTTT.

This clonotype was counted ten times or more. The chain has TRBV6-1 and TRBJ1-3; 9 nucleotides agree with TRBD1. V gave up 7 bases and J gave up 3 bases; unmatched junction bases: 4. This CDR3 region has 14 residues. Germline V gene lookup returns CDR1 MNHNS and CDR2 SASEGT. For the CDR3, the DNA is TGTGCCAGCAATACAGGGGGCTTTGGAAACACCATATATTTT. Translated: CASNTGGFGNTIYF.

The chain employs TRBV9 and TRBJ2-5, with D uncertain. Germline V CDR1 and CDR2: SGDLS, YYNGEE. Trimming removed 3 bases from V and 9 bases from J, with 9 bases in between. The CDR3 is 11 amino acids. For the CDR3, the DNA is TGTGCCAGCAGCGATTACAGAGCCCAGTACTTC. As protein: CASSDYRAQYF.

This clonotype came up many times. This chain links TRBV19 with TRBJ2-1; D not certain. This CDR3 is built from 15 residues. Germline loops: CDR1 LNHDA, CDR2 SQIVND (reference sequence). The ends were cut back, 1 base at V and 9 bases at J, with 16 bases in the middle. CDR3 amino acids: CASSIGLGTSTEQFF. CDR3 bases: TGTGCCAGTAGTATAGGGCTCGGAACCTCAACTGAGCAGTTCTTC.

In this sample, this clonotype turned up a few times. This chain joins TRBV24-1 and TRBJ1-6; D unresolved. The CDR3 consists of 13 residues. V shed 9 bases and J shed 7 bases, with 12 bases lying between them. Looked up from germline, CDR1 is KGHDR and CDR2 is SFDVKD. This CDR3 reads CATSARTNSPLHF. The CDR3 DNA sequence: TGTGCCACCTCAGCACGGACCAATTCACCCCTCCACTTT.

To note about this clonotype: This may be a read error, as it is one base from a much larger clone. The J gene is TRBJ1-2, the V gene TRBV28, with D maybe TRBD1 (5 bases). V was cut by 7 bases and J by 0 bases, with 24 bases left in between. This CDR3 contains 18 residues. CDR1 and CDR2 (germline): MDHEN, SYDVKM. In nucleotides, the CDR3 is TGTGCCAGCAATTTCGGGACGTCGTTCGGGGTAGCTAACTATGGCTACACCTTC. It codes for CASNFGTSFGVANYGYTF.